This record covers a single TCR beta chain. The antigen is undetermined. This sample is drawn from a study of T cells in localized non-small cell lung cancer. Study outcomes and limitations: A median about 50 of the top 100 tumor clones appeared in adjacent lung. Longer survival (overall) was linked to higher T cell density in blood. Maximal T cell clonality occurred in uninvolved adjacent lung, with tumor ranking below it. Since sequencing was restricted to only one region of the tumor, intratumor heterogeneity remains a possibility.

The CDR3 sequence is 13 residues long. V shed 3 bases, J shed 7 bases, and the junction held 5 bases outside the gene matches. The V gene's germline CDR1 is SGHTA and CDR2 FQGNSA. Sequencing was performed with immunoSEQ multiplex PCR; in TCRdb, only in-frame clones are kept and a portion is missing. The sample has about 28,000 clones, around 92% seen once; the top ten hold 4% to 5%. This TCR came from a woman aged 35-70 years with stage III lung adenocarcinoma. The chain joins TRBV7-2 to TRBJ2-7, with 8 bases matching TRBD1. The sample consisted of peripheral blood mononuclear cells, taken before any cancer treatment. The CDR3 here is CASSFDRGREQYF. As DNA, the CDR3 is TGTGCCAGCAGCTTTGACAGGGGTCGAGAGCAGTACTTC.